A single sample is the source of the 20 T cell receptor beta chains below, sequenced in a study of blood T cell repertoires in COVID-19. The method was immunoSEQ multiplex PCR; TCRdb's version includes in-frame clones alone and lacks a portion of them. Of over 150,000 clones in the sample, over 75% were seen once. The sequenced material came from peripheral blood. The source is a woman between 50 and 59 years old with acute or convalescent COVID-19.

The rearrangement joins TRBV29-1 to TRBJ2-1; 7 bases are a match to TRBD2. Trimming cost V 4 bases and J 5 bases; bases outside gene matches: 5. The CDR3 sequence is 13 residues long. Germline V gene lookup returns CDR1 SQVTM and CDR2 ANQGSEA. The CDR3 sequence: CSVGTSRNNEQFF. CDR3 DNA sequence: TGCAGCGTTGGGACTAGTCGAAACAATGAGCAGTTCTTC.

The chain couples TRBV7-2 to TRBJ1-2, with TRBD1 matching 11 bases. V trimming: 1 base; J trimming: 7 bases; junction bases outside the gene matches: 2. Germline V gene sequence: CDR1 SGHTA, CDR2 FQGNSA. The CDR3 is 14 amino acids. The DNA for the CDR3 is TGTGCCAGCAGCTTAGACGGGACAGGGGGTGGCTACACCTTC. The encoded protein is CASSLDGTGGGYTF.

The rearrangement links TRBV18 to TRBJ1-2, with TRBD1 as a possible D gene (6 bases). The ends were cut back, 5 bases at V and 4 bases at J, with 8 bases in the middle. Germline assignment: CDR1 KGHSH and CDR2 LQKENI. This CDR3 spans 12 amino acids. Written as DNA, the CDR3 is TGTGCCAGCTCATGGGGGCTCTATGGCTACACCTTC. Translated, it gives CASSWGLYGYTF. The whole variable domain, filled in from reference TRBV18 and TRBJ1-2, reads NAGVMQNPRHLVRRRGQEARLRCSPMKGHSHVYWYRQLPEEGLKFMVYLQKENIIDESGMPKERFSAEFPKEGPSILRIQQVVRGDSAAYFCASSWGLYGYTFGSGTRLTVV.

V is TRBV27 and J is TRBJ1-3; TRBD1 might be the D (6 bases). The CDR3 spans 15 residues. Trimming removed 5 bases from V and 0 bases from J, with 11 bases in between. Germline V gene data show CDR1 as MNHEY and CDR2 as SMNVEV (reference sequence). CDR3 in amino acids: CASSRDIYSGNTIYF. In nucleotides, the CDR3 is TGTGCCAGCAGTCGGGACATTTACTCTGGAAACACCATATATTTT.

The rearrangement joins TRBV28 to TRBJ1-3; no reliable D call. The V gene lost 5 bases and the J gene lost 0 bases, with 11 bases spanning the gap. This CDR3 contains 15 residues. Germline CDR1 is MDHEN and CDR2 is SYDVKM. In DNA, the CDR3 is TGTGCCAGCAGTCCCCCAATAGTCTCTGGAAACACCATATATTTT. Encoded protein: CASSPPIVSGNTIYF.

The rearrangement joins TRBV10-1 to TRBJ2-5, with D perhaps TRBD1 (6 bases). The CDR3 has 14 amino acids. The germline V gene encodes CDR1 WNHNN and CDR2 SYGVQD (reference sequence). Trimming took off 2 bases at V and 2 bases at J, with 9 bases between the two ends. For the CDR3, the DNA is TGCGCCAGCAGTGAGGGGGGACAACAAGAGACCCAGTACTTC. Protein sequence: CASSEGGQQETQYF.

The V gene is TRBV10-3, the J gene TRBJ1-1; D possibly corresponds to TRBD1 (6 bases). This CDR3 contains 14 residues. Trimming shortened V by 5 bases and J by 4 bases, and 14 bases separated the two germline ends. Germline CDR1 and CDR2: ENHRY and SYGVKD. Written as DNA, the CDR3 is TGTGCCATCAGTTCAGGGGTGAAGGCCACTGAAGCTTTCTTT. This translates into CAISSGVKATEAFF.

The rearrangement uses TRBV11-3 and TRBJ2-7, with 7 nucleotides matching TRBD2. Germline V gene lookup returns CDR1 SGHNT and CDR2 YENEEA. Trimming cost V 5 bases and J 0 bases; bases outside gene matches: 4. The CDR3 length is 14 residues. DNA of the CDR3: TGTGCCAGCAGCCCTGGCGGGAGCTCCTACGAGCAGTACTTC. As protein: CASSPGGSSYEQYF. Full variable domain (rest looked up from reference TRBV11-3 and TRBJ2-7): EAGVVQSPRYKIIEKKQPVAFWCNPISGHNTLYWYLQNLGQGPELLIRYENEEAVDDSQLPKDRFSAERLKGVDSTLKIQPAELGDSAVYLCASSPGGSSYEQYFGPGTRLTVT.

The J gene is TRBJ1-2, the V gene TRBV5-1; 7 bases line up with TRBD1. CDR3 length: 16 amino acids. Germline V CDR1 and CDR2: SGHRS, YFSETQ. V gave up 2 bases and J gave up 0 bases; unmatched junction bases: 7. The DNA for the CDR3 is TGCGCCAGCAGCTTCGACAGGGAGTATACTAACTATGGCTACACCTTC. As protein: CASSFDREYTNYGYTF.

This clone turned up a few times. The chain couples TRBV19 to TRBJ2-7, with TRBD2 matching 11 bases. The length of the CDR3 is 15 residues. Trimming removed 3 bases from V and 2 bases from J; junction bases left unmatched: 3. Germline V gene sequence: CDR1 LNHDA, CDR2 SQIVND (reference sequence). Here the CDR3 DNA reads TGTGCCAGTAGTATTACGACTAGCGGGACCTACGAGCAGTACTTC. Translation gives CASSITTSGTYEQYF.

This sequence joins TRBV7-2 and TRBJ2-1; D perhaps matches TRBD2 (6 bases). The CDR3 has 15 amino acids. V shed 5 bases and J shed 6 bases, with 17 bases lying between them. Germline V gives CDR1 SGHTA, CDR2 FQGNSA. For the CDR3, the DNA is TGTGCCAGCAGCCTGGGCGGGATGGGGCGCAATGAGCAGTTCTTC. This encodes CASSLGGMGRNEQFF.

A few counts support this clone. A read error may produce the germline difference seen at one junction end. The chain couples TRBV7-7 to TRBJ2-2; weak D call: TRBD1 (6 bases). The CDR3 has 16 amino acids. CDR1 and CDR2 (germline): SSHAT, FNYEAQ (reference sequence). The CDR3 here is CASSSWGQSGTGELFF. The CDR3 nucleotides are TGTGCTAGCAGCTCCTGGGGGCAGAGCGGCACCGGGGAGCTGTTTTTT.

The V call is TRBV11-3, the J call TRBJ2-2; TRBD2 might be the D (6 bases). There are 14 residues in the CDR3. Germline-derived CDR1 and CDR2 are SGHNT and YENEEA. V was trimmed by 4 bases and J by 7 bases, leaving 13 bases between them. The CDR3 nucleotides read TGTGCCAGCAGCTCCCGGGACTCCCTCGGGGAGCTGTTTTTT. This translates into CASSSRDSLGELFF.

The chain carries TRBV3-1 (or the pseudogene TRBV3-2) and TRBJ2-3, with D uncertain. The CDR3 totals 13 residues. V was shortened by 4 bases and J by 6 bases, with 11 bases between the two germline ends. Germline V CDR1 and CDR2: LGHDT, YNNKEL (reference sequence). The CDR3: CASSPFFSDTQYF. DNA of the CDR3: TGTGCCAGCAGCCCTTTTTTCTCCGATACGCAGTATTTT.

The V and J genes are TRBV5-1 and TRBJ1-3; perhaps TRBD1 as D (6 bases). Germline V CDR1 and CDR2: SGHRS, YFSETQ. The CDR3 loop spans 15 amino acids. Trimming stripped 3 bases from V and 0 bases from J, with 10 bases between. CDR3 coding DNA: TGCGCCAGCAGCTCGGACAGCAGCTCTGGAAACACCATATATTTT. Its protein product is CASSSDSSSGNTIYF.

The chain recombines TRBV18 with TRBJ1-2; D is unclear. There are 17 residues in the CDR3. In germline, CDR1 is KGHSH, CDR2 LQKENI. Between the trimmed V and J ends, which lost 2 bases and 1 base, there was a span of 17 bases. In DNA, the CDR3 is TGTGCCAGCTCACCAAAATCCCGCGGGTTCCTTAACTATGGCTACACCTTC. This sequence encodes CASSPKSRGFLNYGYTF.

This rearrangement joins TRBV30 to TRBJ1-6; TRBD1 agrees at 8 bases. The CDR3 consists of 15 residues. Germline lookup yields CDR1 GTSNPN and CDR2 SVGIG (reference sequence). After removal of 2 bases from V and 7 bases from J, the junction contained 7 bases not matched to a gene. This CDR3 reads CAWSTRDRQNSPLHF. For the CDR3, the DNA is TGTGCCTGGAGTACCCGGGACAGGCAGAATTCACCCCTCCACTTT.

This chain links TRBV6-5 with TRBJ2-7, with TRBD2 matching over 11 bases. Germline CDR1 and CDR2: MNHEY and SVGAGI. The CDR3 is 15 amino acids. The J segment lost 2 bases and the V segment lost 6 bases, leaving 6 bases of the junction unmatched. As DNA, the CDR3 is TGTGCCAGCAGAGTAGGGACTAGCGGTACCTACGAGCAGTACTTC. Translating it yields CASRVGTSGTYEQYF.

V and J are TRBV19 and TRBJ1-6; 8 bases agree with TRBD1. From germline, CDR1 is LNHDA and CDR2 SQIVND (reference sequence). This CDR3 spans 15 amino acids. Trimming took 7 bases from V and 7 from J; bases not matched to a gene: 9. CDR3 sequence reads: CASTARDRQNSPLHF. CDR3 nucleotide sequence: TGTGCCAGTACGGCAAGGGACAGGCAAAATTCACCCCTCCACTTT.

There are a few counts of this clone. The chain uses TRBV5-1 and TRBJ2-7, with 9 bases that match TRBD1. The V and J ends lost 3 bases and 1 base, in that order; junction bases with no gene match: 2. Germline loops: CDR1 SGHRS, CDR2 YFSETQ. The length of the CDR3 is 14 residues. The CDR3 region has the DNA TGCGCCAGCAGCTCTGGACAGGGGTCCTACGAGCAGTACTTC. It encodes CASSSGQGSYEQYF.